The following is a TCR beta chain sequence with its context. Germline assignment: CDR1 SGHRS and CDR2 YFSETQ. Trimming removed 3 bases from V and 0 bases from J, with 10 bases in between. CDR3 size: 14 residues. Sequencing used immunoSEQ multiplex PCR; TCRdb keeps in-frame clones, though not all of them. The sample lists about 210,000 clones, under 90% occurring once. The data are from a study of blood T cell repertoires in COVID-19. Study summary: Samples came from the United States, Italy and Spain, spanning acute and convalescent COVID-19. Nucleic acid was either cDNA or gDNA, and it came from T cells, B-cell-depleted T cells, or PBMCs.

Sequencing was carried out using peripheral blood. V gene TRBV5-1 combines with J gene TRBJ2-7; D is perhaps TRBD1 (5 bases). The sequence was collected from a middle-aged woman with active or convalescent COVID-19. The CDR3 nucleotides read TGCGCCAGCAGCTCTGGACACCTCTCCTACGAGCAGTACTTC. It specifies CASSSGHLSYEQYF.